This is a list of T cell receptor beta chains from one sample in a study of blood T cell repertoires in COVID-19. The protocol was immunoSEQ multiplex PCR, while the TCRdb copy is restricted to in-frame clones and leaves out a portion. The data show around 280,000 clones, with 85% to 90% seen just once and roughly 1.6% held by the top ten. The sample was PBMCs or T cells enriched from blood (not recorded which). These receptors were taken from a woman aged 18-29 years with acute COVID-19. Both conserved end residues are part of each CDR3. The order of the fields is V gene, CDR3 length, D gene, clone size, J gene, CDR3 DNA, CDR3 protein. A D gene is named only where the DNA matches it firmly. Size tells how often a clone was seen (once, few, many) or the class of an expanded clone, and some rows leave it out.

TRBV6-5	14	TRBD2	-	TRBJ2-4	TGTGCCAGCAGTTACCTAGCGGGAGATAACATTCAGTACTTC	CASSYLAGDNIQYF
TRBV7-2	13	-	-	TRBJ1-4	TGTGCCACCACGGGGGTGATGGGGGAAAAACTGTTTTTT	CATTGVMGEKLFF
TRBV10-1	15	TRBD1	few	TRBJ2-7	TGCGCCAGCAGTAACGGGACAGCTAAAGGCTACGAGCAGTACTTC	CASSNGTAKGYEQYF
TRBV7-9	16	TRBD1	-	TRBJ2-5	TGTGCCAGCAGCTTAGTAAGGGACAGAGACCAAGAGACCCAGTACTTC	CASSLVRDRDQETQYF
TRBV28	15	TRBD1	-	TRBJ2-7	TGTGCCAGCAGTCCCCGGGACAGGTCCTCCTACGAGCAGTACTTC	CASSPRDRSSYEQYF
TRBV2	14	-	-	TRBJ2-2	TGTGCCAGCAGTGTTAGCGACCTGGCCGGGGAGCTGTTTTTT	CASSVSDLAGELFF
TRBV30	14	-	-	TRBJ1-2	TGTGCCTGGAGGGGGATGGACAGTAACTATGGCTACACCTTC	CAWRGMDSNYGYTF
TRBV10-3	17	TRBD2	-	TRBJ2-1	TGTGCCATCAGCGCCTCATTCAGCGGGAGCTCCTACAATGAGCAGTTCTTC	CAISASFSGSSYNEQFF
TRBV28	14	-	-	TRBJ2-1	TGTGCCAGCAGTTTAAGAGCTAGGAATCATGAGCAGTTCTTC	CASSLRARNHEQFF
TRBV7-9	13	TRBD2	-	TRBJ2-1	TGTGCCAGCAGCTTAAGCGGGACTCTTGAGCAGTTCTTC	CASSLSGTLEQFF
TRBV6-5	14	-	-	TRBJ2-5	TGTGCCAGCAGTTACTTCGGCGGCCAAGAGACCCAGTACTTC	CASSYFGGQETQYF
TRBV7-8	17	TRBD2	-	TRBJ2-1	TGTGCCAGCAGCCTCGGGGTAGCGGGAGGACCATACAATGAGCAGTTCTTC	CASSLGVAGGPYNEQFF
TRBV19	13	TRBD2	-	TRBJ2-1	TGTGCCAGTAGTATAAGTCTAGCGGACGAGCAGTTCTTC	CASSISLADEQFF
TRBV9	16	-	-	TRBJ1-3	TGTGCCAGCAGCGTAGCTAAACAGGGCTCTGGAAACACCATATATTTT	CASSVAKQGSGNTIYF
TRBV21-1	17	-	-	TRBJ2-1	TGTGCCAGCAGCTCCCGAGCCCCAGGGGTCCCCTACAATGAGCAGTTCTTC	CASSSRAPGVPYNEQFF
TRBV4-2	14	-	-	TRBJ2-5	TGTGCCAGCAGCGCAGCCGGAGCCTTAGAGACCCAGTACTTC	CASSAAGALETQYF
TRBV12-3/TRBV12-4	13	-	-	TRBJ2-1	TGTGCCAGCAGTTTTCAGCCTGGGGGCGAGCAGTTCTTC	CASSFQPGGEQFF
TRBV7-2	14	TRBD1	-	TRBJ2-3	TGTGCCGGATCCCGGGACAGGGGCCCAGATACGCAGTATTTT	CAGSRDRGPDTQYF
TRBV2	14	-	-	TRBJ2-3	TGTGCCAGCAGTGAAGCAAGTTTGGGCGGGCGACGAGATTTT	CASSEASLGGRRDF
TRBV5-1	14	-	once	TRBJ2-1	TGCGCCAGCAGCTTGGCCCTTGGGACATATGAGCAGTTCTTC	CASSLALGTYEQFF
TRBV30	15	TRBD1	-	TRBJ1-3	TGTGCCTGGAGCCTAGACAGGGGAGCTGGAAACACCATATATTTT	CAWSLDRGAGNTIYF
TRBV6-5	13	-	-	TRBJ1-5	TGTGCCAGCAGCCCAGGCCTTAATCAGCCCCAGCATTTT	CASSPGLNQPQHF
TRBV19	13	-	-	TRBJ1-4	TGTGCCAGTAGTAGGGGGAGGCAAGAAAAACTGTTTTTT	CASSRGRQEKLFF
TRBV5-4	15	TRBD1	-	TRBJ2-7	TGTGCCAGCAGCAGAACAGGGGAAACCAACTACGAGCAGTACTTC	CASSRTGETNYEQYF
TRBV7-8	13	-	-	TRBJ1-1	TGTGCCAGCAGCTCCCGACAGTACACTGAAGCTTTCTTT	CASSSRQYTEAFF
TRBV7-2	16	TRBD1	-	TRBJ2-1	TGTGCCAGCAGCCCTAAACAGGGGCGAGGGGGCAATGAGCAGTTCTTC	CASSPKQGRGGNEQFF
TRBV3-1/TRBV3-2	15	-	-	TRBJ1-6	TGTGCCAGCAGCCAAGGGAAACAGTATAATTCACCCCTCCACTTT	CASSQGKQYNSPLHF
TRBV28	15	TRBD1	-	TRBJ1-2	TGTGCCAGCAGTGTCGGACAGGCGACTAACTATGGCTACACCTTC	CASSVGQATNYGYTF
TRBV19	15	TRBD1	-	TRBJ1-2	TGTGCCAGTAGTAGCTGGGACAGGGGCGGCCGGGGCTACACCTTC	CASSSWDRGGRGYTF
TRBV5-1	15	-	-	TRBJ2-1	TGCGCCAGCAGCTTGCGGTCTATTTTAGACAATGAGCAGTTCTTC	CASSLRSILDNEQFF
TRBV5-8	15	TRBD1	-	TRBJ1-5	TGTGCCAGCAGCTTGGACGGGACAGGGGGTCAGCCCCAGCATTTT	CASSLDGTGGQPQHF
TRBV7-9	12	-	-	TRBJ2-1	TGTGCCAGCAGCCCGGGGTACAATGAGCAGTTCTTC	CASSPGYNEQFF
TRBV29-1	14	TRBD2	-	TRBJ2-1	TGCAGCGTTGTGGGCGGGAGAGGAGTCAATGAGCAGTTCTTC	CSVVGGRGVNEQFF
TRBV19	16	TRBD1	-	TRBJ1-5	TGTGCCGTGGAGGGACAGGGGGGTTTGGGCAATCAGCCCCAGCATTTT	CAVEGQGGLGNQPQHF
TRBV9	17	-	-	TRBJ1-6	TGTGCCAGCAGCGTAGGATCGCGTGATTCCTATAATTCACCCCTCCACTTT	CASSVGSRDSYNSPLHF
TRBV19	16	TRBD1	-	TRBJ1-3	TGTGCCAGTAGTATAGGGGACAGGTTCTCTGGAAACACCATATATTTT	CASSIGDRFSGNTIYF
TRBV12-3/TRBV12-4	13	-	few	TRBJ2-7	TGTGCCAGCAGCCCCAAACATCCGTACGAGCAGTACTTC	CASSPKHPYEQYF
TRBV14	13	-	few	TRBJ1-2	TGTGCCAGCAGCCCACAGGACCGGTATGGCTACACCTTC	CASSPQDRYGYTF
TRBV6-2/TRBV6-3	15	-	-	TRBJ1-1	TGTGCCAGCAGTTACGTTGACAGTATTTACACTGAAGCTTTCTTT	CASSYVDSIYTEAFF
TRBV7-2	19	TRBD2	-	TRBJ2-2	TGTGCCAGCAGCTTAGCCTGGGGACTAGCGGGAACTGTATCCGGGGAGCTGTTTTTT	CASSLAWGLAGTVSGELFF
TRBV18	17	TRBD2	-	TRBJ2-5	TGTGCCAGCTCACCCCTCGACCGGGCTAGCGGGACGCAGACCCAGTACTTC	CASSPLDRASGTQTQYF